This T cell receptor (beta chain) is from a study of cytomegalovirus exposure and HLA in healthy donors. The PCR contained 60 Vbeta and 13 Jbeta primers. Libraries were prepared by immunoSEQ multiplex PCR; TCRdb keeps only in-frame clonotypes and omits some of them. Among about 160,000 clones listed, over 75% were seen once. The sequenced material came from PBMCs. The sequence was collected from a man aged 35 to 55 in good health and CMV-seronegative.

CDR3 bases: TGCGCCAGCAGGCAGGGCAGCCAAGAGACCCAGTACTTC. Translation: CASRQGSQETQYF. The V and J genes are TRBV5-1 and TRBJ2-5; D is possibly TRBD1 (5 bases). Per the germline V gene, CDR1 is SGHRS and CDR2 is YFSETQ. V was trimmed by 5 bases and J by 1 base, leaving 9 bases between them. The CDR3 consists of 13 residues.